The clone carrying this TCR beta chain was seen many times. Amplification yielded TCR beta CDR3 regions, with RNA transcripts as the source. First-round RT-PCR of the TCR CDR3 relied on the HTBI primer set. Via MiXCR, TCRdb re-called the multiplex PCR reads, giving one row per CDR3 protein. This repertoire shows approximately 590,000 distinct CDR3 sequences, approximately 15% found once; its top ten account for about 7%. The sample belongs to a study of T cells in Graves' hyperthyroidism and ophthalmopathy. Trimming removed 4 bases from V and 8 bases from J, with 13 bases in between. The length of the CDR3 is 13 residues. CDR1 is SGHRS and CDR2 is YFSETQ in the germline V gene.

The V gene is TRBV5-1, the J gene TRBJ2-1, with D unresolved. The sequence derives from a woman between 25 and 40 years old with Graves' hyperthyroidism. Material: blood. As DNA, the CDR3 is TGCGCCAGCAGCGTAGTTAGTGGCGATGAGCAGTTCTTC. It translates to CASSVVSGDEQFF.